The TCR beta chain described here comes from a study of blood T cell repertoires in COVID-19. The CDR3 has 16 amino acids. The authors' processing: Amplifying reference gene primers gave estimates of nucleated cell counts. Assay: immunoSEQ multiplex PCR; the TCRdb copy retains only in-frame clones and omits some. D and trimming come from the DNA, and the V and J calls and clone size come from that table. The table includes about 260,000 clones, 75% to 95% detected once. The sequencing sample was made of peripheral blood. The source is a person under 35 with COVID-19, enrolled during active disease. This rearrangement joins TRBV21-1 to TRBJ2-7; the D call in the table, TRBD1, was not verified against the DNA. TRBV21-1 is described as a pseudogene. The CDR3 region has the DNA TGTGCCAGCAGCAAACTGGGGGCGGGCGCCCTCTACGAGCAGTACTTC. Protein: CASSKLGAGALYEQYF.